This T cell receptor beta chain stems from a study of blood T cell repertoires in COVID-19. Across the whole study: Samples of COVID-19 (acute and convalescent) were obtained from the United States, Italy and Spain.

Profiled with immunoSEQ multiplex PCR; TCRdb holds only in-frame clones, not every one. This repertoire shows some 150,000 clones, roughly 90% found once; its top ten account for 1.2%. Trimming left V 8 bases short and J 4 bases short, with 35 bases between. The CDR3 runs to 20 residues. The germline V gene has CDR1 MDHEN and CDR2 SYDVKM. Individuals drawn from under 30 US areas were roughly 18 to 95 years old. Material for sequencing was PBMCs or T cells enriched from blood (not recorded which). The receptor comes from a woman in her twenties or thirties with acute COVID-19. The V and J genes are TRBV28 and TRBJ1-2, with D possibly TRBD1 on 5 matching bases. CDR3 loop: CASRSRRVLGARVVRYGYTF. CDR3 sequence (DNA): TGTGCCAGCCGTTCACGCCGCGTACTTGGGGCCAGGGTGGTTCGCTATGGCTACACCTTC.